This T cell receptor beta chain was sequenced for a study of blood T cell repertoires in COVID-19. On the study more broadly: From the United States, Italy and Spain came samples of acute and convalescent COVID-19. Sources were T cells, B-cell-depleted T cells, or PBMCs; the material itself was cDNA or gDNA.

Original handling: Researchers report that nucleated cell counts were estimated from reference gene primer amplification. The protocol was immunoSEQ multiplex PCR, while the TCRdb copy is restricted to in-frame clones and leaves out a portion. V, J and clone size were drawn from that table, and D and trimming were deduced from the DNA. The sample has some 51,000 clones; more than 75% are singletons. The CDR3 extends over 13 amino acids. V lost 3 bases, J lost 9 bases, and 12 bases lay in between. Germline CDR1 SNHLY, CDR2 FYNNEI. The chain uses TRBV2 and TRBJ2-1; no firm D call. The sequenced sample was peripheral blood. This sequence originates from a man aged 45-65 years with active COVID-19. The CDR3 region has the DNA TGTGCCAGCAGTGAGGAATACCGAGGTGAGCAGTTCTTC. Protein: CASSEEYRGEQFF.